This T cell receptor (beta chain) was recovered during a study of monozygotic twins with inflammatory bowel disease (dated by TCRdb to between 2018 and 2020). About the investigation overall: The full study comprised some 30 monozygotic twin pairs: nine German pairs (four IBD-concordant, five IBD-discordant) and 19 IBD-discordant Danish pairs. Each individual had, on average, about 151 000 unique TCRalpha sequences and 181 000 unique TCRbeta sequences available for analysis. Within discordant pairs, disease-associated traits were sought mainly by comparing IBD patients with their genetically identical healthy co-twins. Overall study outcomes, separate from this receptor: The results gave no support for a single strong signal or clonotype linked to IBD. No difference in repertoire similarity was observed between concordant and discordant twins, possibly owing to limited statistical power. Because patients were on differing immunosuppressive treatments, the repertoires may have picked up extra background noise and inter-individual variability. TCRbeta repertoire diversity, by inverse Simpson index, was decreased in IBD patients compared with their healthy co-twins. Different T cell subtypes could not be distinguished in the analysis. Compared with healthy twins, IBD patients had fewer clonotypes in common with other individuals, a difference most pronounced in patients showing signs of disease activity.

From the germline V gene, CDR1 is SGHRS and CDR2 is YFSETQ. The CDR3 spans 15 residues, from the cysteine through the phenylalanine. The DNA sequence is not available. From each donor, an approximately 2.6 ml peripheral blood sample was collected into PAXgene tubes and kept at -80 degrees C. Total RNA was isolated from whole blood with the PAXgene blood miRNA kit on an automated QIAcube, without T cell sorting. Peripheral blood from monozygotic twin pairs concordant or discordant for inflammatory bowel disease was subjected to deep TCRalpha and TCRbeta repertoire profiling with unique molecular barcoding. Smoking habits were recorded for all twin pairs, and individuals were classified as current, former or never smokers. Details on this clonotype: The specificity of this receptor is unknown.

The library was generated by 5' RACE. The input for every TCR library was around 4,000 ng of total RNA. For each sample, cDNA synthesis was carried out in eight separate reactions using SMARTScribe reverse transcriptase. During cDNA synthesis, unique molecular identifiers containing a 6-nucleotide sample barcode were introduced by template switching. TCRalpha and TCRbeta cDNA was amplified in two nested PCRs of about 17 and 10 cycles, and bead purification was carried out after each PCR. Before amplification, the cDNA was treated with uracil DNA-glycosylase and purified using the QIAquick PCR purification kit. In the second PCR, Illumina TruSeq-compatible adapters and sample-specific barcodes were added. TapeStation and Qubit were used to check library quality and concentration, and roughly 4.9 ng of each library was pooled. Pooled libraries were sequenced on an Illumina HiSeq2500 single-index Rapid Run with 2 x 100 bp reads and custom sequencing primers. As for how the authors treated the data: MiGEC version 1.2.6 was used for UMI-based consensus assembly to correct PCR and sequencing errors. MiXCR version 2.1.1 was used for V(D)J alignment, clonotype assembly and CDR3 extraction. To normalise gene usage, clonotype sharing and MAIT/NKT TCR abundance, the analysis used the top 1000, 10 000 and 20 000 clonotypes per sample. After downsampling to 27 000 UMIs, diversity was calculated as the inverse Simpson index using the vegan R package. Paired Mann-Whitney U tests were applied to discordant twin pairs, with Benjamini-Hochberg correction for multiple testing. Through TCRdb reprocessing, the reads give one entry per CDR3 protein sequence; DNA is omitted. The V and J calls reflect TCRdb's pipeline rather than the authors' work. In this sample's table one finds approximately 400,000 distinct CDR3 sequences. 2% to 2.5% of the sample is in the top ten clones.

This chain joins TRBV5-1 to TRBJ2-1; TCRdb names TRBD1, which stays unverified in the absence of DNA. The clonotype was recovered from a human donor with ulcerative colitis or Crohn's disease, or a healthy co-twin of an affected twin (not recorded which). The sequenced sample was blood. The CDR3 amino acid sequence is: CASSRTGESYNEQFF.